One sample yielded the 10 T cell receptor beta chains listed below, sequenced in a study of vaccination and CD4 T cells after COVID-19. Antigen specificity for these receptors is unknown. At the Johns Hopkins FTIC core, DNA taken from cultured CD4+ T cells was sequenced by way of the Oncomine TCR Beta short-read assay. TCRdb called the PCR reads again in MiXCR, with one record for every CDR3 protein. The sample lists approximately 3,200 distinct CDR3 sequences, about four fifths seen once, with less than 30% in the top ten. Treatment in this sample: roughly 10-day PBMC culture with coronavirus spike peptide pools or control peptides (ViraFEST assay). Sequences were obtained from CD4+ T cells from blood, cultured in vitro. These receptors were taken from a human donor who had recovered from COVID-19.

This clonotype was detected only a few times. The chain is built from TRBV4-1 and TRBJ1-1; D call uncertain. Germline loops: CDR1 MGHRA, CDR2 YSYEKL. CDR3 length: 17 residues. V was shortened by 4 bases and J by 1 base, with 19 bases between the two germline ends. The CDR3 loop reads CASSRLDMGFSNTEAFF. Here the CDR3 DNA reads TGCGCCAGCAGCCGCCTAGATATGGGTTTTTCGAACACTGAAGCTTTCTTT.

This chain connects TRBV7-2 to TRBJ2-2, with D unresolved. Germline values: CDR1 SGHTA, CDR2 FQGNSA. V lost 3 bases and J lost 7, with 9 bases in between. This CDR3 comprises 13 residues. The DNA of the CDR3 is TGTGCCAGCAGCTTTTTAGGGAACGGGGAGCTGTTTTTT. Protein sequence: CASSFLGNGELFF.

The chain links TRBV2 to TRBJ2-5, with 8 bases lining up with TRBD1. After removal of 5 bases from V and 12 bases from J, the junction contained 8 bases not matched to a gene. CDR3 length: 12 residues. Germline CDR1 reads SNHLY; CDR2 reads FYNNEI. CDR3 DNA sequence: TGTGCCAGCAGTCTGGACAGGGATTATGAGTACTTC. Translated, it gives CASSLDRDYEYF.

The rearrangement links TRBV7-2 to TRBJ2-2; 10 bases line up with TRBD1. CDR3 size: 15 residues. CDR1 and CDR2 from the germline V gene are SGHTA and FQGNSA. J was trimmed by 5 bases and V by 5 bases; bases with no gene match: 5. The CDR3 region is CASSPRQGATGELFF. CDR3 coding DNA: TGTGCCAGCAGCCCTCGACAGGGGGCGACCGGGGAGCTGTTTTTT.

This chain links TRBV6-1 with TRBJ2-1; 13 nucleotides match TRBD2. Looked up from germline, CDR1 is MNHNS and CDR2 is SASEGT. The CDR3 has 16 amino acids. J gave up 10 bases and V 5 bases, and 11 bases lay outside the gene matches. CDR3 protein: CASSRTKLAGGREQFF. CDR3 nucleotide sequence: TGTGCCAGCAGTCGAACCAAACTAGCGGGGGGGCGGGAGCAGTTCTTC.

In DNA, the CDR3 is TGTGCCTGGCACCGGGACCGAAACACTGAAGCTTTCTTT. This sequence encodes CAWHRDRNTEAFF. The chain joins TRBV30 to TRBJ1-1; D may be TRBD1 (5 bases). The V end lost 5 bases, the J end lost 2 bases, and 12 bases lay between the germline ends. The germline V gene encodes CDR1 GTSNPN and CDR2 SVGIG (reference sequence). The CDR3 extends over 13 amino acids.

The chain couples TRBV27 to TRBJ1-6; the D is unclear. V lost 8 bases and J 6 bases, leaving 8 bases between the germline ends. Germline loops: CDR1 MNHEY, CDR2 SMNVEV (reference sequence). CDR3 length equals 12 residues. As DNA, the CDR3 is TGTGCCAGCGGGAGAGTTAATTCACCCCTCCACTTT. It translates to CASGRVNSPLHF.

This rearrangement joins TRBV6-1 to TRBJ2-7; D perhaps matches TRBD1 (6 bases). Germline loops: CDR1 MNHNS, CDR2 SASEGT. Trimming removed 2 bases at V and 4 bases at J, with 12 bases between. This CDR3 has 14 residues. The CDR3 DNA reads as TGTGCCAGCAGTGAAACAGGGAATCTATACGAGCAGTACTTC. It yields the protein CASSETGNLYEQYF.

This clonotype was detected only a few times. This chain links TRBV15 with TRBJ1-5, with D unclear. Looked up from germline, CDR1 is LNHNV and CDR2 is YYDKDF (reference sequence). CDR3 length equals 15 residues. V shed 0 bases and J shed 0 bases, with 6 bases lying between them. CDR3 amino acids: CATSREFLSNQPQHF. The CDR3 DNA is TGTGCCACCAGCAGAGAGTTTCTTAGCAATCAGCCCCAGCATTTT.

This chain joins TRBV7-2 and TRBJ1-5, with D hard to call. V dropped 1 base and J dropped 1 base, with 5 bases sitting between them. The germline CDR1 and CDR2 sequences are SGHTA and FQGNSA. This CDR3 contains 14 residues. The CDR3 nucleotides are TGTGCCAGCAGCTTAGGTACGAGCAATCAGCCCCAGCATTTT. It encodes CASSLGTSNQPQHF.